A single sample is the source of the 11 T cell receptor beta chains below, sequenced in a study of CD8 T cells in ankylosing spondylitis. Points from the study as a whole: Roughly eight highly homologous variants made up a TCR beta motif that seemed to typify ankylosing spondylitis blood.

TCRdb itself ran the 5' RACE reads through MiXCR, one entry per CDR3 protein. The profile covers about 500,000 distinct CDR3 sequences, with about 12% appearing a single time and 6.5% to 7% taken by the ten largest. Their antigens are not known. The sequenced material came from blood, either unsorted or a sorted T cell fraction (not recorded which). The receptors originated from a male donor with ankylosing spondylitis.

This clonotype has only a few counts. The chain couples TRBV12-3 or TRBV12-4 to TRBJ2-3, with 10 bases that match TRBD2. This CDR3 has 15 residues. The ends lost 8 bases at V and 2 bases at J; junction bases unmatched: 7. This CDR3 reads CASATLAGATDTQYF. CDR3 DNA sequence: TGTGCCAGCGCAACCCTAGCGGGAGCCACAGATACGCAGTATTTT.

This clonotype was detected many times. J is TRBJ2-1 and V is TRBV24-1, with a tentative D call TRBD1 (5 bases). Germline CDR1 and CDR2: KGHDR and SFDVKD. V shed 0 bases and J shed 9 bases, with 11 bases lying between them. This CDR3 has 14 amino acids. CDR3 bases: TGTGCCACCAGTGATTTGCAGGGTGGTATTGAGCAGTTCTTC. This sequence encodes CATSDLQGGIEQFF.

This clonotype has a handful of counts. As DNA, the CDR3 is TGTGCCAGCTCACTTAGGACAGGGTCCAAGGATGAGCAGTTCTTC. Translation gives CASSLRTGSKDEQFF. V usage is TRBV18 and J usage is TRBJ2-1, with 8 bases identical to TRBD1. V trimming: 4 bases; J trimming: 8 bases; junction bases outside the gene matches: 10. The CDR3 contains 15 residues. Germline V lookup: CDR1 KGHSH, CDR2 LQKENI.

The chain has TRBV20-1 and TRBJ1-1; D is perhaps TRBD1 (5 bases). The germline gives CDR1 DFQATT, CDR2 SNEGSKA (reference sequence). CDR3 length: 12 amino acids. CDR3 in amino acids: CSAVGRGTEAFF. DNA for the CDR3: TGCAGCGCTGTGGGGCGCGGAACTGAAGCTTTCTTT.

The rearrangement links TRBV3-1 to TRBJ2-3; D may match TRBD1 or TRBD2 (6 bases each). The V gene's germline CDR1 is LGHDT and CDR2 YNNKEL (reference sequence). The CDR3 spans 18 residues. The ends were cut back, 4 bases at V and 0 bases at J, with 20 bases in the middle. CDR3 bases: TGTGCCAGCAGCCCTACTCCGGGGGCAGATACTAGCACAGATACGCAGTATTTT. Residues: CASSPTPGADTSTDTQYF.

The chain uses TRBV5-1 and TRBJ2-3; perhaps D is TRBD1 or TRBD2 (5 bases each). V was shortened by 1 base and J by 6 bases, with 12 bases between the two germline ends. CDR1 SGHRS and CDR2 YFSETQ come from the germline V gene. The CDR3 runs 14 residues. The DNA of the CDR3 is TGCGCCAGCAGCTTGATGGGGGTGACGGATACGCAGTATTTT. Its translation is CASSLMGVTDTQYF.

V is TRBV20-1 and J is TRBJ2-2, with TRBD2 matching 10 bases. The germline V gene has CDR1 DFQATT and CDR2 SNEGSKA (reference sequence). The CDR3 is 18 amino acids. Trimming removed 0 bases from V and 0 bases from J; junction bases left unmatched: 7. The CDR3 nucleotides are TGCAGTGCTAGAGATCCTAGCGGGAGTTCCGCGAACACCGGGGAGCTGTTTTTT. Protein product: CSARDPSGSSANTGELFF.

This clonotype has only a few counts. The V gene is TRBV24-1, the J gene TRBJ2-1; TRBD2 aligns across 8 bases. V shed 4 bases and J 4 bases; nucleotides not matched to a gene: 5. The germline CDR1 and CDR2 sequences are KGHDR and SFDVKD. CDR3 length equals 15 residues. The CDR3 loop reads CATSDSGRGYNEQFF. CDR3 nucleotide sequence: TGTGCCACCAGTGACAGCGGGAGAGGGTACAATGAGCAGTTCTTC.

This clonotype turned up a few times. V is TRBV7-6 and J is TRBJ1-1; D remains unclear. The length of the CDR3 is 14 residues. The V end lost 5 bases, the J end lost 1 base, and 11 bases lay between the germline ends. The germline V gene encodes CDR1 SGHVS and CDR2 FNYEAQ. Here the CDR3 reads CASSPNRGNTEAFF. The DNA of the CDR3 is TGTGCCAGCAGCCCCAATCGGGGGAACACTGAAGCTTTCTTT.

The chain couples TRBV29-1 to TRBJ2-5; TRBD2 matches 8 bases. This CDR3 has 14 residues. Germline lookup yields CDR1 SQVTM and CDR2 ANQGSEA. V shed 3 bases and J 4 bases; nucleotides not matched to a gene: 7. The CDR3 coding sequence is TGCAGCGTTGACCGGCGGGAGGAGGGAGAGACCCAGTACTTC. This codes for CSVDRREEGETQYF.

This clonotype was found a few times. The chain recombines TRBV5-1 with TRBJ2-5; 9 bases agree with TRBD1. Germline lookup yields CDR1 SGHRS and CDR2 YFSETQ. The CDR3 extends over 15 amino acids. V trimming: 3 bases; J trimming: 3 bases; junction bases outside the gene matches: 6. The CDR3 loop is CASSWTGEKEETQYF. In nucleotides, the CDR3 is TGCGCCAGCAGCTGGACAGGGGAAAAAGAAGAGACCCAGTACTTC. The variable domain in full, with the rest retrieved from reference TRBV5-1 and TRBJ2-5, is KAGVTQTPRYLIKTRGQQVTLSCSPISGHRSVSWYQQTPGQGLQFLFEYFSETQRNKGNFPGRFSGRQFSNSRSEMNVSTLELGDSALYLCASSWTGEKEETQYFGPGTRLLVL.